The 18 T cell receptor beta chains in this list originate from one sample, sequenced in a study of cytomegalovirus exposure and HLA in healthy donors. PCR used 60 Vbeta primers and 13 Jbeta primers. TCRdb keeps only in-frame clones here, not all; method: immunoSEQ multiplex PCR. The sample contains 95,000 to 150,000 clones, 17% of which appear only once. What was sequenced was PBMCs. All receptors come from a female donor in good health and CMV-seropositive.

This clone appeared a few times. The genes are TRBV5-1 and TRBJ2-1, with D maybe TRBD2 (5 bases). The CDR3 runs 16 residues. Between the trimmed V and J ends, which lost 2 bases and 0 bases, there was a span of 12 bases. Germline V CDR1 and CDR2: SGHRS, YFSETQ. The CDR3 nucleotides read TGCGCCAGCAGCTTAGGTGGACTTCCCTCCTACAATGAGCAGTTCTTC. Protein: CASSLGGLPSYNEQFF.

This rearrangement joins TRBV30 to TRBJ1-6; 7 nucleotides line up with TRBD1. The CDR3 is 16 residues long. The germline V gene encodes CDR1 GTSNPN and CDR2 SVGIG (reference sequence). Unmatched junction bases numbered 9, after V lost 2 bases and J lost 5 bases. CDR3 sequence (DNA): TGTGCCTGGAGTCTTGGGACAGTGGGCCATAATTCACCCCTCCACTTT. It translates to CAWSLGTVGHNSPLHF.

The rearrangement links TRBV7-9 to TRBJ1-1; tentatively, D is TRBD1 (6 bases). There are 13 residues in the CDR3. In germline, CDR1 is SEHNR, CDR2 FQNEAQ (reference sequence). V lost 5 bases and J 5 bases, leaving 12 bases between the germline ends. The CDR3 spells CASSLQQGTEAFF. The CDR3 DNA is TGTGCCAGCAGCCTACAACAGGGAACTGAAGCTTTCTTT.

This clone has only a few counts. The chain employs TRBV4-2 and TRBJ1-4; weak D call: TRBD1 (5 bases). V was cut by 4 bases and J by 5 bases, with 14 bases left in between. The germline V gene has CDR1 LGHNA and CDR2 YNFKEQ. The CDR3 has 15 amino acids. CDR3 amino acids: CASSRSRVGNEKLFF. In DNA, the CDR3 is TGTGCCAGCAGCCGCTCCAGGGTGGGAAATGAAAAACTGTTTTTT.

This clone was detected a few times. V gene TRBV5-6 combines with J gene TRBJ1-2, with a tentative D call TRBD1 (6 bases). V was cut by 4 bases and J by 3 bases, with 16 bases left in between. The CDR3 spans 15 residues. Looked up from germline, CDR1 is SGHDT and CDR2 is YYEEEE. The CDR3 loop is CASSLPGGAYYGYTF. The CDR3 DNA reads TGTGCCAGCAGCCTCCCTGGGGGGGCTTACTATGGCTACACCTTC.

The chain carries TRBV27 and TRBJ1-4, with D tentatively TRBD1 (5 bases). CDR1 and CDR2 (germline): MNHEY, SMNVEV (reference sequence). The CDR3 runs to 15 residues. V lost 5 bases, J lost 0 bases, and 10 bases lay in between. The CDR3 DNA follows: TGTGCCAGCAGTCACGACAGAGCAACTAATGAAAAACTGTTTTTT. Protein: CASSHDRATNEKLFF. The full variable domain, in which reference TRBV27 and TRBJ1-4 provide the parts outside the CDR3, is EAQVTQNPRYLITVTGKKLTVTCSQNMNHEYMSWYRQDPGLGLRQIYYSMNVEVTDKGDVPEGYKVSRKEKRNFPLILESPSPNQTSLYFCASSHDRATNEKLFFGSGTQLSVL.

This sequence joins TRBV4-3 and TRBJ2-7, with a possible D match to TRBD1 (6 bases). V gave up 3 bases and J gave up 3 bases, with 9 bases separating them. CDR3 size: 13 residues. Germline CDR1 LGHNA, CDR2 YSLEER. The CDR3: CASSQEDSYEQYF. CDR3 nucleotide sequence: TGCGCCAGCAGCCAGGAGGACAGCTACGAGCAGTACTTC.

The DNA for the CDR3 is TGTGCCAGTAGTATAAACAGGAACACTGAAGCTTTCTTT. This encodes CASSINRNTEAFF. This chain joins TRBV19 and TRBJ1-1, with D hard to call. Germline CDR1 LNHDA, CDR2 SQIVND (reference sequence). The CDR3 has 13 residues. V lost 2 bases to trimming and J lost 1 base, with 5 bases between them.

The rearrangement links TRBV4-2 to TRBJ2-7; D possibly corresponds to TRBD2 (6 bases). This CDR3 spans 16 amino acids. V was clipped by 3 bases and J by 2 bases, with 17 bases between them. Germline CDR1 is LGHNA and CDR2 is YNFKEQ. The CDR3 spells CASSQQSTRWPYEQYF. For the CDR3, the DNA is TGTGCCAGCAGCCAGCAATCGACTAGGTGGCCCTACGAGCAGTACTTC.

The rearrangement joins TRBV19 to TRBJ2-5; 7 positions match TRBD1. V shed 5 bases and J 1 base; nucleotides not matched to a gene: 4. This CDR3 is 14 amino acids long. Germline V lookup: CDR1 LNHDA, CDR2 SQIVND (reference sequence). The CDR3 bases are TGTGCCAGTAGTTTACAGGGGATCCAAGAGACCCAGTACTTC. Amino acids: CASSLQGIQETQYF.

This sequence joins TRBV18 and TRBJ2-3; D uncertain. The ends were cut back, 0 bases at V and 0 bases at J, with 4 bases in the middle. CDR3 length equals 14 residues. Germline CDR1 is KGHSH and CDR2 is LQKENI. The CDR3 DNA follows: TGTGCCAGCTCACCACCTTATAGCACAGATACGCAGTATTTT. Translating it yields CASSPPYSTDTQYF.

This clone came up a few times. The chain carries TRBV10-2 and TRBJ1-5; TRBD1 matches 8 bases. With 7 bases clipped from V and 0 bases from J, the junction kept 5 bases outside the gene matches. The CDR3 is 15 amino acids. In germline, CDR1 is WSHSY, CDR2 SAAADI. CDR3 in amino acids: CASTLDRGSNQPQHF. CDR3 DNA: TGCGCCAGCACCCTCGACAGGGGTAGCAATCAGCCCCAGCATTTT.

The CDR3 nucleotides read TGTGCCAGCAGCTTAAGGTCCGAGATTCTAGCTATCACAGATACGCAGTATTTT. This encodes CASSLRSEILAITDTQYF. The V and J genes are TRBV7-9 and TRBJ2-3; TRBD2 is a possible D gene (5 bases). The germline gives CDR1 SEHNR, CDR2 FQNEAQ (reference sequence). V gave up 2 bases and J gave up 2 bases, with 20 bases separating them. The CDR3 is made up of 18 amino acids.

This clone came up a few times. This chain links TRBV28 with TRBJ1-5; D is unclear. With 6 bases removed from V and 9 bases from J, the gap between germline ends came to 15 bases. Looked up from germline, CDR1 is MDHEN and CDR2 is SYDVKM. This CDR3 spans 13 amino acids. CDR3 nucleotides: TGTGCCAGCAGGGTCTATCAAGAAGTGCCCCAGCATTTT. Protein sequence: CASRVYQEVPQHF.

The chain has TRBV7-9 and TRBJ1-2; D is uncertain. CDR3 length: 14 amino acids. Germline V gene data show CDR1 as SEHNR and CDR2 as FQNEAQ (reference sequence). Trimming left V 2 bases short and J 4 bases short, with 11 bases between. The CDR3: CASSLIGVGYGYTF. In nucleotides, the CDR3 is TGTGCCAGCAGCTTAATCGGTGTCGGCTATGGCTACACCTTC.

In this sample, this clone turned up a few times. The genes are TRBV6-6 and TRBJ2-5, with D perhaps matching TRBD2 (5 bases). The CDR3 spans 14 residues. The V end was cut by 2 bases, the J end by 5 bases, with 12 bases between. The V gene's germline CDR1 is MNHNY and CDR2 SVGAGI (reference sequence). The CDR3 DNA sequence: TGTGCCAGCAGTTACCTCCGGGGTTTGGAGACCCAGTACTTC. Translation gives CASSYLRGLETQYF.

The J gene is TRBJ1-3, the V gene TRBV5-1, with D perhaps TRBD1 (5 bases). V was trimmed by 4 bases and J by 0 bases, leaving 11 bases between them. Germline-derived CDR1 and CDR2 are SGHRS and YFSETQ. CDR3 length equals 15 residues. CDR3 in DNA: TGCGCCAGCAGCCTGGGGCAATCCTCTGGAAACACCATATATTTT. This encodes CASSLGQSSGNTIYF.

V gene TRBV6-5 combines with J gene TRBJ1-6; perhaps TRBD1 as D (6 bases). The CDR3 covers 15 residues. Germline V CDR1 and CDR2: MNHEY, SVGAGI. With 0 bases removed from V and 10 bases from J, the gap between germline ends came to 13 bases. The CDR3 DNA reads as TGTGCCAGCAGTTACTCGCAGGGGCTTGAGTCACCCCTCCACTTT. Translation gives CASSYSQGLESPLHF.